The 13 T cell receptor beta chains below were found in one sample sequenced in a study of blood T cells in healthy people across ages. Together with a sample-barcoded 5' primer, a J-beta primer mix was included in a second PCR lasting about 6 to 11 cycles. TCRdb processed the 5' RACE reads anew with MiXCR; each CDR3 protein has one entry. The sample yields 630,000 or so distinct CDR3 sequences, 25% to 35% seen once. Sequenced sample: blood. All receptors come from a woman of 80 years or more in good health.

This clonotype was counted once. The CDR3 sequence is CASSEKADTQYF. In DNA, the CDR3 is TGCGCCAGCAGCGAGAAGGCAGATACGCAGTATTTT. J is TRBJ2-3 and V is TRBV5-1; D is undetermined. Per the germline V gene, CDR1 is SGHRS and CDR2 is YFSETQ. The CDR3 is made up of 12 amino acids. V shed 4 bases and J shed 4 bases, with 7 bases lying between them.

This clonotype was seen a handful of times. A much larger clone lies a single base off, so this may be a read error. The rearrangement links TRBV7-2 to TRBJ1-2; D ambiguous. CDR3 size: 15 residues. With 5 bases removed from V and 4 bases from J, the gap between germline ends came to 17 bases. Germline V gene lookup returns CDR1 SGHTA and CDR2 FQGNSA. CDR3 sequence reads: CASSRSSDTFYGYTF. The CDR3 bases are TGTGCCAGCAGCCGGAGCAGCGACACATTCTATGGCTACACCTTC.

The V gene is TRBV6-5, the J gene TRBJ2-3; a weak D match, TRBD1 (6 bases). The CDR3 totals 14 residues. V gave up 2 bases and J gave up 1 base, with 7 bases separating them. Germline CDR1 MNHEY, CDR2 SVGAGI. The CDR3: CASSYKGGTDTQYF. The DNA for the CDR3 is TGTGCCAGCAGTTACAAGGGGGGCACAGATACGCAGTATTTT.

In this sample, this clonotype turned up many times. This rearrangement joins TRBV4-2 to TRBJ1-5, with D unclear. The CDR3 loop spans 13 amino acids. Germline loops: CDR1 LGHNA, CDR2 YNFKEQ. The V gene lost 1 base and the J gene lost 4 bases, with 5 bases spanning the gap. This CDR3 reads CASSQGENQPQHF. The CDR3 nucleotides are TGTGCCAGCAGCCAAGGGGAGAATCAGCCCCAGCATTTT.

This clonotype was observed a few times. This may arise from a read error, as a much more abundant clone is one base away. CDR3 DNA sequence: TGTGCCTGCAGCCCGCTGGGGGGCGATGAAGGCTACACCTTC. It translates to CACSPLGGDEGYTF. The chain carries TRBV3-1 and TRBJ1-2; a possible D gene is TRBD1 (6 bases). Per germline, CDR1 LGHDT and CDR2 YNNKEL (reference sequence). This CDR3 has 14 residues.

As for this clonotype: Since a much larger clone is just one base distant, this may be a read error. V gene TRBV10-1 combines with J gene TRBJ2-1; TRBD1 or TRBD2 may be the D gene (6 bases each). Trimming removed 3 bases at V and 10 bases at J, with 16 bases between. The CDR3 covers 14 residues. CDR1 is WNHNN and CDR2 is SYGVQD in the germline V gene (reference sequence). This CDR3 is CASSEGGILYEQFF. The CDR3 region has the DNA TGCGCCAGCAGTGAAGGGGGGATCCTCTACGAGCAGTTCTTC.

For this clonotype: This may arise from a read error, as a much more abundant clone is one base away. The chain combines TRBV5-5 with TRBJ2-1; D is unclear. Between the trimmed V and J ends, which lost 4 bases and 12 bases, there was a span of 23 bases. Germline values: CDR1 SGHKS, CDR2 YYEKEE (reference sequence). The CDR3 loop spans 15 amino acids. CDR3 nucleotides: TGTGCCAGCAGCCCAGAGCTCATACCCTTCGGATGGCAGTTCTTC. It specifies CASSPELIPFGWQFF.

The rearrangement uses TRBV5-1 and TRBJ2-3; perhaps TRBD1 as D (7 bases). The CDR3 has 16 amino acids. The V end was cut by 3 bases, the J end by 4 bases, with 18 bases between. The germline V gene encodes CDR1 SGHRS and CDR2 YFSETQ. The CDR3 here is CASSWAPGGPPDTQYF. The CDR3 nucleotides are TGCGCCAGCAGCTGGGCTCCAGGGGGGCCCCCAGATACGCAGTATTTT.

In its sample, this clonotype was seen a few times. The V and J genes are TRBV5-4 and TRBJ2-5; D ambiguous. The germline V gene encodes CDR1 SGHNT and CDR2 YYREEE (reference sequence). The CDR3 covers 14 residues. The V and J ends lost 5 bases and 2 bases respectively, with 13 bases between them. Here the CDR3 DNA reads TGTGCCAGCAGTCCCGAGTTGTTACAAGAGACCCAGTACTTC. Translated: CASSPELLQETQYF.

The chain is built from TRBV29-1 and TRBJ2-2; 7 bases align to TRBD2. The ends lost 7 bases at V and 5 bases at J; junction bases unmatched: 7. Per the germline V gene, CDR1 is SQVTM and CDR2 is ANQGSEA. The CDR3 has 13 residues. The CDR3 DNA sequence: TGCAGCGGGGGTGTCGGGAGGACCGGGGAGCTGTTTTTT. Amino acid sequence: CSGGVGRTGELFF.

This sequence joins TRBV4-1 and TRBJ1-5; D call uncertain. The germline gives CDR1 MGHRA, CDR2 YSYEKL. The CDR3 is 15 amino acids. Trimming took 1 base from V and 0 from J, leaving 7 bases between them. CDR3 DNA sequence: TGCGCCAGCAGCCAAGGGATTGATAGCAATCAGCCCCAGCATTTT. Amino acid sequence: CASSQGIDSNQPQHF.

The chain's CDR3 is CASSPDRMNTEAFF. The CDR3 bases are TGTGCCAGCAGCCCTGACAGGATGAACACTGAAGCTTTCTTT. This chain links TRBV11-2 with TRBJ1-1; a weak D match, TRBD1 (6 bases). Per the germline V gene, CDR1 is SGHAT and CDR2 is FQNNGV. V was trimmed by 5 bases and J by 0 bases, leaving 10 bases between them. The CDR3 is 14 residues long.

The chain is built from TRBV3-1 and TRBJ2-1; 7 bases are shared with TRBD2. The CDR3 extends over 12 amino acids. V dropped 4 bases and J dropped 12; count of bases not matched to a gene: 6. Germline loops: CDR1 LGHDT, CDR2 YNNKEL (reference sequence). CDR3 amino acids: CASSPWGRGQFF. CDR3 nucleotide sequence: TGTGCCAGCAGCCCGTGGGGGAGGGGGCAGTTCTTC.